The rows below give T cell receptor beta chains drawn from one sample of a study of human T cells and chemical hapten exposure. Each CDR3 protein gets one entry after TCRdb re-called the RACE reads with MiXCR. This sample yields 80,000 to 100,000 distinct CDR3 sequences, of which around 9.9% are seen a single time; about 0.95% belongs to the top ten. Sequencing used whole blood, obtained in connection with sensitization to the hapten diphenylcyclopropenone (DPC). The receptors were sampled from a woman aged 25 to 45 with alopecia areata. Some clones in this sample may be carry-over from other donors' samples. CDR3s include the opening cysteine and the closing phenylalanine or tryptophan. D genes are given only for firm matches. Clone sizes are given selectively: once, few, many, or a class where the clone is expanded.

abundance: -
j_gene: TRBJ1-4
v_gene: TRBV10-2
d_gene: -
CDR3aa: CASSGGLSEKLFF
CDR3nt: TGCGCCAGCAGTGGCGGTCTCAGTGAAAAACTGTTTTTT

abundance: many
j_gene: TRBJ1-5
v_gene: TRBV5-1
d_gene: TRBD1
CDR3aa: CASSLTGGRNQPQHF
CDR3nt: TGCGCCAGCAGCCTGACAGGGGGACGAAATCAGCCCCAGCATTTT

abundance: many
j_gene: TRBJ2-5
v_gene: TRBV15
d_gene: -
CDR3aa: CATSPPSPGLWYQETQYF
CDR3nt: TGTGCCACCAGCCCTCCCTCCCCGGGGCTTTGGTACCAAGAGACCCAGTACTTC

abundance: few
j_gene: TRBJ2-1
v_gene: TRBV7-3
d_gene: TRBD1
CDR3aa: CASSSGAGGSEQFF
CDR3nt: TGTGCCAGCAGCTCCGGGGCAGGGGGCAGTGAGCAGTTCTTC

abundance: many
j_gene: TRBJ1-6
v_gene: TRBV12-3/TRBV12-4
d_gene: -
CDR3aa: CASSLRQHNSPLHF
CDR3nt: TGTGCCAGCAGTTTGAGACAGCATAATTCACCCCTCCACTTT

abundance: few
j_gene: TRBJ2-7
v_gene: TRBV18
d_gene: -
CDR3aa: CASSPWAGDEQYF
CDR3nt: TGTGCCAGCTCACCATGGGCAGGGGATGAGCAGTACTTC

abundance: many
j_gene: TRBJ2-6
v_gene: TRBV6-2/TRBV6-3
d_gene: -
CDR3aa: CATFPAGANVLTF
CDR3nt: TGTGCCACCTTCCCGGCCGGGGCCAACGTCCTGACTTTC

abundance: few
j_gene: TRBJ2-1
v_gene: TRBV7-2
d_gene: TRBD2
CDR3aa: CASSPHSRGGRYNEQFF
CDR3nt: TGTGCCAGCAGCCCCCACTCGCGGGGGGGCCGGTACAATGAGCAGTTCTTC

abundance: few
j_gene: TRBJ1-6
v_gene: TRBV20-1
d_gene: -
CDR3aa: CSAADTRSNSPLHF
CDR3nt: TGCAGTGCAGCCGACACCCGGAGCAATTCACCCCTCCACTTT

abundance: -
j_gene: TRBJ2-2
v_gene: TRBV14
d_gene: -
CDR3aa: CASSQALTNTGELFF
CDR3nt: TGTGCCAGCAGCCAAGCACTAACAAACACCGGGGAGCTGTTTTTT

abundance: many
j_gene: TRBJ1-2
v_gene: TRBV2
d_gene: TRBD1
CDR3aa: CASNYRGRDYGYTF
CDR3nt: TGTGCCAGCAATTACAGGGGGCGCGACTATGGCTACACCTTC

abundance: many
j_gene: TRBJ2-5
v_gene: TRBV7-2
d_gene: -
CDR3aa: CASSLEVNQYF
CDR3nt: TGTGCCAGCAGCTTAGAAGTTAACCAGTACTTC

abundance: once
j_gene: TRBJ2-1
v_gene: TRBV5-1
d_gene: -
CDR3aa: CASSNPQGQFF
CDR3nt: TGCGCCAGCAGCAACCCACAGGGGCAGTTCTTC